This TCR beta chain was identified during a study of blood T cell repertoires in COVID-19. As for the study in general: Sites across the United States, Italy and Spain contributed samples from acute and convalescent COVID-19.

Per the study methods: Amplification with reference gene primers provided the estimates of nucleated cell counts. The data were produced by immunoSEQ multiplex PCR, yet TCRdb's version contains in-frame clones alone and is incomplete. V and J calls and clone size are those listed in that table; D and trimming were worked out from the DNA. The sample shows around 290,000 clones, roughly nine tenths of them seen only once. J lost 4 bases, V lost 1 base, and 4 bases had no gene match. In germline, CDR1 is MNHNS, CDR2 SASEGT. The CDR3 is 15 residues long. This clonotype was obtained from a woman aged 30 to 39 with COVID-19, enrolled during active disease. Sequenced: peripheral blood. The V gene is TRBV6-1, the J gene TRBJ1-2, with 9 bases identical to TRBD1. For the CDR3, the DNA is TGTGCCAGCAGTGAAGGGAAGACAGGGGGCTATGGCTACACCTTC. Protein: CASSEGKTGGYGYTF.